This TCR beta chain came from a study of T-cell memory formation after mild COVID-19. V dropped 8 bases and J dropped 9 bases, with 10 bases sitting between them. Germline values: CDR1 MNHEY, CDR2 SVGEGT. The CDR3 loop spans 10 amino acids. TCRdb ran MiXCR on the 5' RACE reads and lists one entry per CDR3 protein. The sample lists about 82,000 distinct CDR3 sequences, around 13% occurring once. The chain joins TRBV6-2 or TRBV6-3 to TRBJ2-5; no firm D call. The sample taken for sequencing was PBMCs or a T cell subset sorted from them (not recorded which). The TCR sequence derives from a man in his late teens or twenties who had mild COVID-19 (a few samples of this study predate the infection). Cell type and time point are not known. In nucleotides, the CDR3 is TGTGCCAGCGGTCCGGTGGCCCAGTACTTC. It encodes CASGPVAQYF.